Listed below are T cell receptor beta chains from one sample, sequenced in a study of blood T cell repertoires in COVID-19. The data were produced by immunoSEQ multiplex PCR, yet TCRdb's version contains in-frame clones alone and is incomplete. The sample shows 110,000 or so clones, approximately 85% of them seen only once. The sample comprised peripheral blood. The receptors were sampled from a woman aged 60-75 years with COVID-19, enrolled during active disease. Each CDR3 is given with its conserved first and last residue. A D gene is named only where the DNA matches it firmly. The size field is filled for only some rows; it gives once, few, many or a size class.

d_call	v_call	j_call	clone_size	cdr3_aa	cdr3_nt
TRBD1	TRBV28	TRBJ2-5	-	CARTDRGQETQYF	TGTGCCAGAACTGACAGGGGACAAGAGACCCAGTACTTC
-	TRBV7-8	TRBJ1-2	-	CASSSGTTGLGYGYTF	TGTGCCAGCAGCTCCGGAACCACAGGGCTTGGCTATGGCTACACCTTC
-	TRBV7-3	TRBJ1-6	-	CASSSYRDSPLHF	TGTGCCAGCAGCTCCTACAGGGATTCACCCCTCCACTTT
TRBD1	TRBV5-4	TRBJ2-2	-	CASSFEGGQGVNTGELFF	TGTGCCAGCAGTTTCGAAGGGGGACAGGGGGTTAACACCGGGGAGCTGTTTTTT
-	TRBV29-1	TRBJ1-1	-	CSAPGLQNTEAFF	TGCAGTGCACCGGGACTTCAGAACACTGAAGCTTTCTTT
TRBD2	TRBV9	TRBJ2-2	-	CASSVWGLNTGELFF	TGTGCCAGCAGCGTGTGGGGACTAAACACCGGGGAGCTGTTTTTT
-	TRBV6-6	TRBJ2-1	-	CASNGQYNEQFF	TGTGCCAGCAATGGACAGTACAATGAGCAGTTCTTC
TRBD2	TRBV7-3	TRBJ2-3	-	CASSLNGGEDTQYF	TGTGCCAGCAGCTTAAACGGGGGGGAAGATACGCAGTATTTT
-	TRBV5-1	TRBJ1-4	-	CASSLDPTGGEKLFF	TGCGCCAGCAGCTTGGACCCGACAGGAGGTGAAAAACTGTTTTTT
TRBD1	TRBV7-7	TRBJ2-7	-	CASSLAGGSYEQYF	TGTGCTAGCAGCTTAGCAGGGGGTAGCTACGAGCAGTACTTC
TRBD1	TRBV29-1	TRBJ1-2	-	CSAADLRDSNNYGYTF	TGCAGCGCTGCCGACCTCCGGGACAGCAACAACTATGGCTACACCTTC
-	TRBV6-1	TRBJ2-3	-	CASSEGLSTESTDTQYF	TGTGCCAGCAGTGAAGGCCTCTCGACAGAGAGCACAGATACGCAGTATTTT
-	TRBV9	TRBJ1-4	-	CASSDFGATNEKLFF	TGTGCCAGCAGCGACTTCGGAGCAACTAATGAAAAACTGTTTTTT
-	TRBV19	TRBJ1-1	-	CASSVGRGTEAFF	TGTGCCAGTAGTGTGGGGAGAGGGACTGAAGCTTTCTTT
TRBD1	TRBV3-1/TRBV3-2	TRBJ2-7	-	CASSQDRTGAGNEYF	TGTGCCAGCAGCCAAGACCGGACAGGGGCGGGAAATGAGTACTTC
-	TRBV15	TRBJ2-7	-	CATSRHGESYEQYF	TGTGCCACCAGCAGACATGGGGAGTCCTACGAGCAGTACTTC
TRBD1	TRBV4-2	TRBJ2-7	once	CASSPRDSPLEQYF	TGTGCCAGCAGCCCTCGGGACAGTCCTCTCGAGCAGTACTTC
TRBD1	TRBV6-5	TRBJ1-1	once	CASSPRTGLTTEAFF	TGTGCCAGCAGTCCGAGGACAGGGCTGACGACTGAAGCTTTCTTT
-	TRBV7-9	TRBJ1-1	-	CASSLQGVDTEAFF	TGTGCCAGCAGTCTACAGGGTGTAGACACTGAAGCTTTCTTT
-	TRBV4-2	TRBJ1-6	-	CASSQERQILHF	TGTGCCAGCAGCCAAGAGCGGCAGATCCTCCACTTT
-	TRBV9	TRBJ2-1	-	CASRGGQGPYNEQFF	TGTGCCAGCAGGGGGGGGCAGGGACCATACAATGAGCAGTTCTTC
-	TRBV2	TRBJ1-2	once	CASAAGGYGYTF	TGTGCCAGCGCAGCGGGCGGCTATGGCTACACCTTC
-	TRBV4-1	TRBJ2-7	-	CASSLDRKNEQYF	TGCGCCAGCAGCCTGGACAGAAAGAACGAGCAGTACTTC
TRBD2	TRBV4-1	TRBJ2-2	-	CASSPPGGSGTGELFF	TGCGCCAGCAGCCCTCCTGGCGGGAGTGGCACCGGGGAGCTGTTTTTT
TRBD1	TRBV13	TRBJ2-5	few	CASSLGSVRGRETQYF	TGTGCCAGCAGCTTAGGCTCGGTCAGGGGGCGAGAGACCCAGTACTTC
-	TRBV6-2/TRBV6-3	TRBJ2-3	-	CASSSRVQGDTQYF	TGTGCCAGCAGTTCCAGGGTTCAGGGAGATACGCAGTATTTT
TRBD2	TRBV4-1	TRBJ2-7	-	CASSQDRRGIIYEQYF	TGCGCCAGCAGCCAAGACCGGCGGGGGATAATCTACGAGCAGTACTTC
-	TRBV9	TRBJ2-7	few	CASSARQESYEQYF	TGTGCCAGCAGCGCGCGACAGGAGTCCTACGAGCAGTACTTC
TRBD2	TRBV7-2	TRBJ2-5	-	CASSLTLAGRGETQYF	TGTGCCAGCAGCTTAACACTAGCGGGGAGGGGAGAGACCCAGTACTTC
-	TRBV15	TRBJ1-3	-	CATSRFGQRSSGNTIYF	TGTGCCACCAGCAGGTTTGGACAGCGCAGCTCTGGAAACACCATATATTTT
TRBD1	TRBV2	TRBJ2-1	-	CASRSDRGVNEQFF	TGTGCCAGCAGATCCGACAGGGGAGTCAATGAGCAGTTCTTC
TRBD1	TRBV6-6	TRBJ1-1	-	CASSYGQGAVTEAFF	TGTGCCAGCAGCTATGGACAGGGGGCCGTCACTGAAGCTTTCTTT
-	TRBV3-1/TRBV3-2	TRBJ2-1	-	CASSQDMTGNEQFF	TGTGCCAGCAGCCAAGATATGACAGGCAATGAGCAGTTCTTC
-	TRBV19	TRBJ1-4	-	CASTPTDNEKLFF	TGTGCCAGTACCCCGACAGACAATGAAAAACTGTTTTTT
TRBD1	TRBV27	TRBJ1-4	-	CASSPGTGGGYEKLFF	TGTGCCAGCAGTCCTGGGACAGGGGGCGGATATGAAAAACTGTTTTTT
TRBD1	TRBV20-1	TRBJ1-5	-	CSASPSGQGTYSNQPQHF	TGCAGTGCTAGTCCCAGCGGACAGGGAACTTATAGCAATCAGCCCCAGCATTTT
-	TRBV10-3	TRBJ1-1	-	CAISESGVSSTEAFF	TGTGCCATCAGTGAGTCCGGGGTATCGTCCACTGAAGCTTTCTTT
TRBD1	TRBV7-2	TRBJ1-2	-	CASSPRGQGHGYTF	TGTGCCAGCAGCCCCCGCGGACAGGGCCATGGCTACACCTTC
TRBD1	TRBV19	TRBJ2-5	-	CASSIMSTGGFQETQYF	TGTGCCAGTAGTATCATGTCGACAGGGGGTTTCCAAGAGACCCAGTACTTC
TRBD1	TRBV18	TRBJ2-1	-	CASRGTGGNEQFF	TGTGCCAGCCGAGGGACAGGGGGCAATGAGCAGTTCTTC
TRBD1	TRBV27	TRBJ1-1	-	CASSLEQGFEAFF	TGTGCCAGCAGTTTAGAACAGGGGTTTGAAGCTTTCTTT
TRBD2	TRBV19	TRBJ2-3	once	CASNPGRRTDTQYF	TGTGCCAGTAACCCCGGGAGGCGCACAGATACGCAGTATTTT
-	TRBV4-3	TRBJ2-2	-	CASSQGVIGELFF	TGCGCCAGCAGCCAAGGCGTTATCGGGGAGCTGTTTTTT
-	TRBV7-6	TRBJ1-1	-	CASSLAEGSTEAFF	TGTGCCAGCAGCTTAGCGGAGGGGAGCACTGAAGCTTTCTTT
-	TRBV7-3	TRBJ1-1	few	CASSLMGEEGTEAFF	TGTGCCAGCAGCTTAATGGGGGAGGAGGGCACTGAAGCTTTCTTT
-	TRBV19	TRBJ1-2	few	CASSISDRDYGYTF	TGTGCCAGTAGTATATCGGACAGAGACTATGGCTACACCTTC
TRBD1	TRBV9	TRBJ1-4	-	CASSLQGYFGEKLFF	TGTGCCAGCAGCTTACAGGGGTATTTTGGGGAAAAACTGTTTTTT
TRBD1	TRBV29-1	TRBJ1-1	-	CSVRTGYTEAFF	TGCAGCGTGAGGACAGGGTACACTGAAGCTTTCTTT
TRBD1	TRBV18	TRBJ2-7	-	CASSQTGYEQYF	TGTGCCAGCTCTCAGACAGGGTACGAGCAGTACTTC
-	TRBV21-1	TRBJ1-2	-	CASSNLTSDREEIYGYTF	TGTGCCAGCAGCAACCTGACCTCGGACAGGGAGGAAATCTATGGCTACACCTTC
TRBD1	TRBV18	TRBJ2-3	-	CAGGKGQGAADTQYF	TGTGCCGGAGGAAAGGGACAGGGGGCGGCAGATACGCAGTATTTT
-	TRBV6-1	TRBJ1-3	-	CASSEATASGNTIYF	TGTGCCAGCAGTGAAGCGACAGCCTCTGGAAACACCATATATTTT
TRBD2	TRBV9	TRBJ2-3	-	CASSPKSASGGLPDTQYF	TGTGCCAGCAGCCCAAAGAGCGCTAGCGGGGGGCTCCCCGATACGCAGTATTTT
-	TRBV10-3	TRBJ1-1	-	CAISTDLGDTEAFF	TGTGCCATCAGTACGGACTTGGGAGACACTGAAGCTTTCTTT
-	TRBV5-4	TRBJ2-7	-	CASSLQQGRSYEQYF	TGTGCCAGCAGCTTGCAACAGGGTAGGTCCTACGAGCAGTACTTC
TRBD1	TRBV3-1/TRBV3-2	TRBJ1-1	-	CASSRKSPGQGTEAFF	TGTGCCAGCAGCCGCAAGAGCCCGGGACAGGGCACTGAAGCTTTCTTT
-	TRBV6-5	TRBJ1-2	-	CASSYSRAGGYTF	TGTGCCAGCAGTTACTCCAGGGCTGGTGGCTACACCTTC
-	TRBV11-3	TRBJ2-1	once	CASSLRGGVHNEQFF	TGTGCCAGCAGCTTGAGAGGGGGAGTACACAATGAGCAGTTCTTC
TRBD2	TRBV30	TRBJ2-7	once	CAWSPITGGPWEQYF	TGTGCCTGGAGTCCAATCACGGGGGGGCCTTGGGAGCAGTACTTC